This T cell receptor beta chain was captured in a study of shared clonotypes between healthy human individuals. A remark on this clone: Its antigen is undetermined.

Overall study findings and caveats: Sequencing depth was expected to influence donor clonotype sharing.

Clones were sequenced by immunoSEQ multiplex PCR, and TCRdb holds only the in-frame ones, with some missing. The sample records some 2.4 million clones, 93% being singletons. This CDR3 comprises 13 residues. V was shortened by 10 bases and J by 4 bases, with 16 bases between the two germline ends. The V gene's germline CDR1 is MNHNS and CDR2 SASEGT. Specimen: naive CD4+ T cells from PBMCs. Subset noted: CD45RA+ positively selected. The sequence was obtained from a man aged 18 to 35 in good health. Some clones in this sample may be carry-over from other donors' samples. The chain has TRBV6-1 and TRBJ1-2; D is uncertain. CDR3 DNA: TGTGCCACTGAGCAGTCAAGGGCCTATGGCTACACCTTC. As protein: CATEQSRAYGYTF.